This T cell receptor (beta chain) was captured in a study of cytotoxic CD8 clonotypes in ibrutinib-treated CLL. Concerning this clone itself: Its antigen remains unknown.

Whole-study findings and limits: Public clonotypes (which were uncommon) either contracted or remained stable on treatment.

This table comes from immunoSEQ multiplex PCR, and its TCRdb copy is limited to in-frame clones, with some not included. Of some 200,000 clones listed, just under 80% were seen once; the top ten hold roughly 11%. This CDR3 comprises 14 residues. V shed 5 bases and J 4 bases; nucleotides not matched to a gene: 7. Germline-derived CDR1 and CDR2 are MNHEY and SMNVEV (reference sequence). The receptor's source is a human donor with chronic lymphocytic leukemia. This specimen was PBMCs, taken after 12 months of ibrutinib treatment. The chain links TRBV27 to TRBJ1-1, with TRBD1 matching over 7 bases. The chain's CDR3 is CASSETGLGTEAFF. The CDR3 DNA sequence: TGTGCCAGCAGTGAGACAGGGTTGGGCACTGAAGCTTTCTTT.